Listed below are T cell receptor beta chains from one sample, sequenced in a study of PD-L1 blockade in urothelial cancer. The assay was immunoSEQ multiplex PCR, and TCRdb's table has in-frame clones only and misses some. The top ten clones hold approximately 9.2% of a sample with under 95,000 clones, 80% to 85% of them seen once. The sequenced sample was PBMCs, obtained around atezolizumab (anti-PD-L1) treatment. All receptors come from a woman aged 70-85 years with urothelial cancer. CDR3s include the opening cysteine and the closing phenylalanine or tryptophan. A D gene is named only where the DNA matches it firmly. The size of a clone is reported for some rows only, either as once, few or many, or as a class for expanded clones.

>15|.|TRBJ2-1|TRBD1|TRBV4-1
TGCGCCAGCAGCCAAGATGGTAGGGGGCGGGATGAGCAGTTCTTC
CASSQDGRGRDEQFF
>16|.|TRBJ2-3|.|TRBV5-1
TGCGCCAGCAGCTTGGAGGTTAGCGGACCCACAGATACGCAGTATTTT
CASSLEVSGPTDTQYF
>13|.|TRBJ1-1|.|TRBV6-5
TGTGCCAGCAGTTATGGAGGGAACACTGAAGCTTTCTTT
CASSYGGNTEAFF
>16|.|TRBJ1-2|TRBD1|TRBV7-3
TGTGCCAGCAGCTTAGGAGGGGGCAACCATTTAGGAGGCTACACCTTC
CASSLGGGNHLGGYTF
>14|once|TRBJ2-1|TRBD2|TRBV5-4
TGTGCCAGCAGCTTGGAACTAGCGGGAGATGAGCAGTTCTTC
CASSLELAGDEQFF
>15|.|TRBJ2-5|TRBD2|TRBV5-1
TGCGCCAGCAGCTTGGCCCCTGGGGGGGAAGAGACCCAGTACTTC
CASSLAPGGEETQYF
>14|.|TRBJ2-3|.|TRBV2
TGTGCCAGCAGTGAGGGCCTAAGCACAGATACGCAGTATTTT
CASSEGLSTDTQYF
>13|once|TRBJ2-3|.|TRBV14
TGTGCCAGCAGACCATTCCCAGCAGATACGCAGTATTTT
CASRPFPADTQYF
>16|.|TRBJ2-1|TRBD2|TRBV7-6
TGTGCCAGCAGCCCAAGCCGGGACTACCTCTACAATGAGCAGTTCTTC
CASSPSRDYLYNEQFF
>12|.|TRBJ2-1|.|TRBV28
TGTGCCAGCAGCCTTGTGAGGAGTGAGCAGTTCTTC
CASSLVRSEQFF
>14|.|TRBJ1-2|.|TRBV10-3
TGTGCCATCACCTCCGGGTCCCCTCAGTATGGCTACACCTTC
CAITSGSPQYGYTF
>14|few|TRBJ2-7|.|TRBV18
TGTGCCAGCTCACCGGAAGCAGGGACCTACGAGCAGTACTTC
CASSPEAGTYEQYF
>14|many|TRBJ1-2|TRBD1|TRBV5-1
TGCGCCAGCAGCTTCGCCGGGACAGGGAATGGCTACACCTTC
CASSFAGTGNGYTF
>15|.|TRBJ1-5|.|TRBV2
TGTGCCAGCAGTGAAGCGCAGTATAGCAATCAGCCCCAGCATTTT
CASSEAQYSNQPQHF
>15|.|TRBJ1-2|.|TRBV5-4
TGTGCCAGCAGCCCCGCGAGACAGGTGGACTATGGCTACACCTTC
CASSPARQVDYGYTF
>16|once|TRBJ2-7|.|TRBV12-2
TGTGCAAGTCGACTAAATCGGACAATAATTCATCACGAGCAGTACTTC
CASRLNRTIIHHEQYF
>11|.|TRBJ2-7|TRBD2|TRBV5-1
TGCGCCAGGGGGGGGTTTAACGAGCAGTACTTC
CARGGFNEQYF
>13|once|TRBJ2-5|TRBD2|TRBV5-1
TGCGCCAGCAGCTTCGCGGGGGAGGAGACCCAGTACTTC
CASSFAGEETQYF
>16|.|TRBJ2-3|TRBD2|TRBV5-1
TGCGCCAGCAGCTGGGCGACTAGCGGGGAGGCAGATACGCAGTATTTT
CASSWATSGEADTQYF
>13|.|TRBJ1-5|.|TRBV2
TGTGCCAGCACCCCAAATCTCGGTCAGCCCCAGCATTTT
CASTPNLGQPQHF
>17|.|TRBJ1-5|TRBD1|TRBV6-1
TGTGCCAGCAGTGGGTCGAGACAGGGGGCGAACAATCAGCCCCAGCATTTT
CASSGSRQGANNQPQHF
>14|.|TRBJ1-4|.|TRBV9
TGTGCCAGCAGCGATAGGACGGGGAATGAAAAACTGTTTTTT
CASSDRTGNEKLFF
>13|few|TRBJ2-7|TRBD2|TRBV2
TGTGCCAGGAGAGGGACTAGCGGGCTTGAGCAGTACTTC
CARRGTSGLEQYF
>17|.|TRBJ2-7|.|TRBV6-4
TGTGCCAGCAGTGACTCCCCACTCGAGCAGGGAAACTACGAGCAGTACTTC
CASSDSPLEQGNYEQYF
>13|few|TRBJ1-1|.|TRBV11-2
TGTGCCAGCAGCTTGTGGTCAGACACTGAAGCTTTCTTT
CASSLWSDTEAFF
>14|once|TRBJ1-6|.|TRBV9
TGTGCCAGCAGCGTAGGCGGCTTCAATTCACCCCTCCACTTT
CASSVGGFNSPLHF
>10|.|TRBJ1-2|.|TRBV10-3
TGTGCCACCAGAACAGATGGCTACACCTTC
CATRTDGYTF
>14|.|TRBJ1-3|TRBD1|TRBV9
TGTGCCAGCAGCATAAGACAGGGCGGAAACACCATATATTTT
CASSIRQGGNTIYF
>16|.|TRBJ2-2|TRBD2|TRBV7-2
TGTGCCAGCAGCTTATTGACTAGCGGAAACACCGGGGAGCTGTTTTTT
CASSLLTSGNTGELFF
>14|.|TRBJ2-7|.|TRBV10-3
TGTGCCATCAGTGAGGGTCTAGCGACCTACGAGCAGTACTTC
CAISEGLATYEQYF
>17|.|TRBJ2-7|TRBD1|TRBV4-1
TGCGCCAGCAGCCCCTTCCACGGGACAGGGAACCTACGACAGCAGTACTTC
CASSPFHGTGNLRQQYF
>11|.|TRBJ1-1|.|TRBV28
TGTGCCAGCAGGGGGGGATGGGCGGCTTTCTTT
CASRGGWAAFF
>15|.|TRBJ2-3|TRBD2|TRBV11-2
TGTGCCAGCAGCCCCCCTACTAGCGGAGCCCCCCTGCAGTATTTT
CASSPPTSGAPLQYF
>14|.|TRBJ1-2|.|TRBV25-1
TGTGCCAGCAGTTACCTGGGGCTCAACTATGGCTACACCTTC
CASSYLGLNYGYTF
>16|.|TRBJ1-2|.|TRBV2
TGTGCCAGCAGAGGAACCGGGACTTCCAACTACTATGGCTACACCTTC
CASRGTGTSNYYGYTF
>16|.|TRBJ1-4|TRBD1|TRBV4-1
TGCGCCAGCAGCCAAGATGGGGGACAGTCTAATGAAAAACTGTTTTTT
CASSQDGGQSNEKLFF
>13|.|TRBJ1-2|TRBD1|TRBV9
TGTGCCAGCAGCGAACAGGGGTACTATGGCTACACCTTC
CASSEQGYYGYTF